This TCR beta chain was profiled in a study of CD8 T cells in ankylosing spondylitis. Germline CDR1 reads MNHNS; CDR2 reads SASEGT. The V and J ends lost 5 bases and 4 bases respectively, with 17 bases between them. The CDR3 has 15 amino acids. TCRdb independently ran MiXCR on the 5' RACE reads; one entry per CDR3 protein. The table lists a few hundred thousand distinct CDR3 sequences, roughly 13% of them singletons, with almost 7% in the top ten. Study results and caveats: Blood from ankylosing spondylitis patients appeared to carry a characteristic eight-variant TCR beta motif.

Regarding this clonotype: Its specificity is unknown.

The chain has TRBV6-1 and TRBJ1-2; D might be TRBD1 (5 bases). The TCR sequence derives from a male donor with ankylosing spondylitis. Sequenced: blood, either unsorted or a sorted T cell fraction (not recorded which). Written as DNA, the CDR3 is TGTGCCAGCAGTACCAGGGACCGAAATTCCTATGGCTACACCTTC. It specifies CASSTRDRNSYGYTF.